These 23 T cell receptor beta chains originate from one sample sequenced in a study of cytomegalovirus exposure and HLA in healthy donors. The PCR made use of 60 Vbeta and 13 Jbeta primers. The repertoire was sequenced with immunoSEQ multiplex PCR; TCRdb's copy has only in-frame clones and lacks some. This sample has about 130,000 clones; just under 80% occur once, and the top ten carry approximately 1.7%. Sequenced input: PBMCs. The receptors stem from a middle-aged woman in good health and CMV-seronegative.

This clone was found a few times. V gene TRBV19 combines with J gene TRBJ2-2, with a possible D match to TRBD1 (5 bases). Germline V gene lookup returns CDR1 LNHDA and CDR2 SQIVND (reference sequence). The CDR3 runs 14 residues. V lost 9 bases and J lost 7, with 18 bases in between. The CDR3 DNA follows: TGTGCCAGGGGGCAGGGTCTGCGCAGCGGGGAGCTGTTTTTT. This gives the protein CARGQGLRSGELFF.

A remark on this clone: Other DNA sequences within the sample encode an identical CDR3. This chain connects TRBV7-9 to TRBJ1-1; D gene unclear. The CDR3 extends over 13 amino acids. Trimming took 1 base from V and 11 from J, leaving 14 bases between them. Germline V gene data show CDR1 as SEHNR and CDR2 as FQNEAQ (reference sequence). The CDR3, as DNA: TGTGCCAGCAGCTTAGACGGCGGCAGCCAGGCTTTCTTT. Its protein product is CASSLDGGSQAFF.

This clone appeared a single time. The CDR3 sequence: CASSLSGQVYVGYTF. For the CDR3, the DNA is TGTGCCAGCAGTTTATCCGGACAGGTCTATGTTGGCTACACCTTC. This chain connects TRBV27 to TRBJ1-2; the match to TRBD1 covers 7 bases. This CDR3 is built from 15 residues. Germline V gives CDR1 MNHEY, CDR2 SMNVEV (reference sequence). The trim removed 0 bases at V and 7 bases at J, leaving 8 bases unmatched.

The CDR3 DNA sequence: TGTGCCAGCAGTACCCTCAGGGTCAGGTACAATGAGCAGTTCTTC. Encoded protein: CASSTLRVRYNEQFF. The chain employs TRBV28 and TRBJ2-1, with D possibly being TRBD1 (5 bases). The CDR3 covers 15 residues. The ends were cut back, 5 bases at V and 4 bases at J, with 15 bases in the middle. Germline V gene data show CDR1 as MDHEN and CDR2 as SYDVKM.

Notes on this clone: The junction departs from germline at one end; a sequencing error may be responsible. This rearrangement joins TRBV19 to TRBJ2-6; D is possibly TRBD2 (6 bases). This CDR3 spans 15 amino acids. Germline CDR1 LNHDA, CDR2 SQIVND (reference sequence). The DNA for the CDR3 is TGTGCCACGGGGGACCTTCACTCTGGGGCCAACGGCCTGACTTTC. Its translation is CATGDLHSGANGLTF.

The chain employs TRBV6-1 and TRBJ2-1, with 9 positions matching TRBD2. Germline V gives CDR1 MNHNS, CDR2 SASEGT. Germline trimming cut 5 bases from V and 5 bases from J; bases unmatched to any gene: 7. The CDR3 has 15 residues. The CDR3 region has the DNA TGTGCCAGCAGTTCCGGGACTAGCAGGGACAATGAGCAGTTCTTC. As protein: CASSSGTSRDNEQFF.

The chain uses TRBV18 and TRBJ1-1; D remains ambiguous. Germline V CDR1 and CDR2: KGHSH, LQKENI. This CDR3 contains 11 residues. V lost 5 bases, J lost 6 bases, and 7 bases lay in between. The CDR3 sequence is CASSARAEAFF. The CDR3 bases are TGTGCCAGCTCAGCCCGGGCTGAAGCTTTCTTT.

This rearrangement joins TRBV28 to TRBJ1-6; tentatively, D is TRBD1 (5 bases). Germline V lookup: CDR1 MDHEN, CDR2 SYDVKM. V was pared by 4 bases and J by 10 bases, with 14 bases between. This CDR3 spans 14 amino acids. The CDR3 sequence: CASSSLRVGSPLHF. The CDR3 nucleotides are TGTGCCAGCAGTTCCCTCAGGGTCGGGTCACCCCTCCACTTT. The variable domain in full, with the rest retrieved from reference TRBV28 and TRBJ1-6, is DVKVTQSSRYLVKRTGEKVFLECVQDMDHENMFWYRQDPGLGLRLIYFSYDVKMKEKGDIPEGYSVSREKKERFSLILESASTNQTSMYLCASSSLRVGSPLHFGNGTRLTVT.

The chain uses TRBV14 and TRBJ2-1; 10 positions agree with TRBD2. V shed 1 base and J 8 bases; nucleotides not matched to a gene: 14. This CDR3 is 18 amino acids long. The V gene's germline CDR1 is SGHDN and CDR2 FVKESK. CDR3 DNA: TGTGCCAGCAGCCAAGGTGGTAGCGGGGGGCCAGGGTTCGATGAGCAGTTCTTC. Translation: CASSQGGSGGPGFDEQFF.

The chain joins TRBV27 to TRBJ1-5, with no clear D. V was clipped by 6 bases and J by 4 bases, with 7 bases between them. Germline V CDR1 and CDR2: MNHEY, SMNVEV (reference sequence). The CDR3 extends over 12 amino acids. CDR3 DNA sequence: TGTGCCAGCAGGGCGGGGAATCAGCCCCAGCATTTT. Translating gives CASRAGNQPQHF.

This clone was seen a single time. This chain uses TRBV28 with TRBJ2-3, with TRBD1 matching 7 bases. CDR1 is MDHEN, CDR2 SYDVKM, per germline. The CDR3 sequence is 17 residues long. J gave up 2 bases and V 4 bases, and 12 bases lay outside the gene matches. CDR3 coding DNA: TGTGCCAGCAGTTCGCCCGACAGGGCCCTCTACACAGATACGCAGTATTTT. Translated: CASSSPDRALYTDTQYF.

The CDR3 DNA is TGTGCCAGCAGTTTGCCGCCAGGTATCAACGAGCAGTACTTC. Amino acids: CASSLPPGINEQYF. V is TRBV28 and J is TRBJ2-7; no clear D. The CDR3 totals 14 residues. The germline V and J ends were trimmed by 3 bases and 5 bases, with 14 bases remaining between them. The germline V gene has CDR1 MDHEN and CDR2 SYDVKM.

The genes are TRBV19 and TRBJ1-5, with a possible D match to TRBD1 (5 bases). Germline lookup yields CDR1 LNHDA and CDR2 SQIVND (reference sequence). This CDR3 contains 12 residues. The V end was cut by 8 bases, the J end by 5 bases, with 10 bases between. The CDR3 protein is CASGAAHQPQHF. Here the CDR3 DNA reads TGTGCCAGTGGGGCGGCTCATCAGCCCCAGCATTTT.

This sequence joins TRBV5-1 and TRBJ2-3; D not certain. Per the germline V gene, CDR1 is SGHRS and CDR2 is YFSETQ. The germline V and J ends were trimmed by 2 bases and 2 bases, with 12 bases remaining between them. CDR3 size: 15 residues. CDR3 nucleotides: TGCGCCAGCAGCTTAACTACAAAACCCACAGATACGCAGTATTTT. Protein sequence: CASSLTTKPTDTQYF. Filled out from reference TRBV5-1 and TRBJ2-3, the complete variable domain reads KAGVTQTPRYLIKTRGQQVTLSCSPISGHRSVSWYQQTPGQGLQFLFEYFSETQRNKGNFPGRFSGRQFSNSRSEMNVSTLELGDSALYLCASSLTTKPTDTQYFGPGTRLTVL.

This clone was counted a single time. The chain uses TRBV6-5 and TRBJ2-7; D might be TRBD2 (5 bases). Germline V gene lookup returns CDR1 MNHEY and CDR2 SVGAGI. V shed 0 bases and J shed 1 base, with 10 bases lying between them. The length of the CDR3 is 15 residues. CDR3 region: CASSYSVRGSYEQYF. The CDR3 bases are TGTGCCAGCAGTTACTCGGTTCGGGGATCCTACGAGCAGTACTTC.

The CDR3: CASSESSQGEQFF. In nucleotides, the CDR3 is TGCGCCAGCAGTGAGTCGAGCCAGGGTGAGCAGTTCTTC. This chain connects TRBV10-1 to TRBJ2-1; D is perhaps TRBD1 (5 bases). Germline V CDR1 and CDR2: WNHNN, SYGVQD (reference sequence). Trimming took off 0 bases at V and 9 bases at J, with 9 bases between the two ends. The CDR3 runs to 13 residues.

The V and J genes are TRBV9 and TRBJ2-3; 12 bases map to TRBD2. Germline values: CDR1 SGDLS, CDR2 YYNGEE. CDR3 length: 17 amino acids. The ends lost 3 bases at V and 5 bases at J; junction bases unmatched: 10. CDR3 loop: CASSGELAGGRRDTQYF. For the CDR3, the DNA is TGTGCCAGCAGCGGGGAGCTAGCGGGAGGGCGTAGAGATACGCAGTATTTT. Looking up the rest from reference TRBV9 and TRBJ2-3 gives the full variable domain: DSGVTQTPKHLITATGQRVTLRCSPRSGDLSVYWYQQSLDQGLQFLIQYYNGEERAKGNILERFSAQQFPDLHSELNLSSLELGDSALYFCASSGELAGGRRDTQYFGPGTRLTVL.

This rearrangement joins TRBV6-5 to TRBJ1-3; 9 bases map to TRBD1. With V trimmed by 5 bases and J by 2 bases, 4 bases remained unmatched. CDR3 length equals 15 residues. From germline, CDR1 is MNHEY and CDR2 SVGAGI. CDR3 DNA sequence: TGTGCCAGCAGTAGGGACAGGGAACCTGGAAACACCATATATTTT. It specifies CASSRDREPGNTIYF.

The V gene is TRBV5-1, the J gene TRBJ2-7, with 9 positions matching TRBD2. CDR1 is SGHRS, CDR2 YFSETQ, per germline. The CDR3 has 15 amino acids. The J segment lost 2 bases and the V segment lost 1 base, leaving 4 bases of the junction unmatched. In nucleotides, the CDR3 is TGCGCCAGCAGCTTGACGTCTAGCGGGGCCTACGAGCAGTACTTC. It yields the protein CASSLTSSGAYEQYF.

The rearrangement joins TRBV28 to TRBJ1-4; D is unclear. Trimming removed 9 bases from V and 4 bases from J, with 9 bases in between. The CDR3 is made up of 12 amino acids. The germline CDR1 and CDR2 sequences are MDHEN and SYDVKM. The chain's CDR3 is CASRQYNEKLFF. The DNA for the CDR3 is TGTGCCAGTAGACAATATAATGAAAAACTGTTTTTT.

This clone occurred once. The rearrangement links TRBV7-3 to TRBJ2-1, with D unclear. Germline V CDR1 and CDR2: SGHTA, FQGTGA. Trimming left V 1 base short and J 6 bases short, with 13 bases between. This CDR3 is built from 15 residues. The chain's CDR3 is CASSLSMTSGNEQFF. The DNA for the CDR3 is TGTGCCAGCAGCTTAAGTATGACCTCGGGCAATGAGCAGTTCTTC.

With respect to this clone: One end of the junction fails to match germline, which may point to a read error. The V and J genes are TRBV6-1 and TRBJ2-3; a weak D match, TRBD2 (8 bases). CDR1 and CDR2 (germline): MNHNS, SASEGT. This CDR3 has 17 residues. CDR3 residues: CAGSESASGYRGDTQYF. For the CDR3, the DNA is TGTGCCGGCAGTGAAAGTGCTAGCGGGTACAGGGGAGATACGCAGTATTTT.

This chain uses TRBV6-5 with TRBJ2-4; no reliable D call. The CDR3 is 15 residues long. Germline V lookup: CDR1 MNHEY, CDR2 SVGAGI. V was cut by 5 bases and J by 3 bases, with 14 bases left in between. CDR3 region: CASSLGPLDKNIQYF. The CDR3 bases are TGTGCCAGCAGTCTAGGTCCTTTGGACAAAAACATTCAGTACTTC.